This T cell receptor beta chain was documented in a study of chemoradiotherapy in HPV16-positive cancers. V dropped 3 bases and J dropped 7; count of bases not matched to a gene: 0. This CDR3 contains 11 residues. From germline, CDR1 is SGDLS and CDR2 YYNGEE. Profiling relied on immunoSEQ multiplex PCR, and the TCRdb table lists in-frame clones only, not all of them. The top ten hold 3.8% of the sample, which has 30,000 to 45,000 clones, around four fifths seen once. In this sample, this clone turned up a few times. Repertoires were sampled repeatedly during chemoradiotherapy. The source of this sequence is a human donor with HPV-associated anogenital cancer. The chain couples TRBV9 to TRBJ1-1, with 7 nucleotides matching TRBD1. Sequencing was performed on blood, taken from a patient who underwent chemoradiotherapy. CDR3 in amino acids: CASSGQGEAFF. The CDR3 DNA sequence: TGTGCCAGCAGCGGACAGGGTGAAGCTTTCTTT.